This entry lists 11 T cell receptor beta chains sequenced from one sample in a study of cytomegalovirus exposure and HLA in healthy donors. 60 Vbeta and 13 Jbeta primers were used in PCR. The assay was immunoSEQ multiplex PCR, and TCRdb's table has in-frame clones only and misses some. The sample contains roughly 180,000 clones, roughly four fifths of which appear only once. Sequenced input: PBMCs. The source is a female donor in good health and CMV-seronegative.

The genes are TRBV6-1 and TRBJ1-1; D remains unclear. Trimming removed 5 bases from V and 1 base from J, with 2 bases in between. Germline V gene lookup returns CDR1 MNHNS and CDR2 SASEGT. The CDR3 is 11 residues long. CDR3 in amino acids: CASSRNTEAFF. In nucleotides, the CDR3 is TGTGCCAGCAGTCGGAACACTGAAGCTTTCTTT.

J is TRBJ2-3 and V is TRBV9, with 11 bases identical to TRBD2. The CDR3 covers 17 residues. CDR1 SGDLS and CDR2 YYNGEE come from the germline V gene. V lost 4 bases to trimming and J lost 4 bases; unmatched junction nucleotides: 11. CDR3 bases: TGTGCCAGCAGCATCCGAGGGATAGCGGGGGGGCCAGATACGCAGTATTTT. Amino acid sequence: CASSIRGIAGGPDTQYF.

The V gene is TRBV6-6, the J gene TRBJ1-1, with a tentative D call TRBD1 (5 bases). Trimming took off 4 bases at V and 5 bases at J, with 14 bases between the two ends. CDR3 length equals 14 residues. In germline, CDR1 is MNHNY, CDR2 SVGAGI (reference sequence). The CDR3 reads CASSSVPGGTEAFF. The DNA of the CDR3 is TGTGCCAGCAGTTCCGTGCCGGGGGGGACTGAAGCTTTCTTT.

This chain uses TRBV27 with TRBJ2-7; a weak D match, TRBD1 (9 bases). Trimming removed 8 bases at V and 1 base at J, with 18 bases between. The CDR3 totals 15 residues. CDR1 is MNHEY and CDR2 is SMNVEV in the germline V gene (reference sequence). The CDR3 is CASGVAGQGSYEQYF. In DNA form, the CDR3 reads TGTGCCAGCGGAGTAGCGGGACAGGGTTCCTACGAGCAGTACTTC.

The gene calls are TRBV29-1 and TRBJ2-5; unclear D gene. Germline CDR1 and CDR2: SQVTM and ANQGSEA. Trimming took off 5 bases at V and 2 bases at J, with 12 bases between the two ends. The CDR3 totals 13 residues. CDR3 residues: CSVFTAAQETQYF. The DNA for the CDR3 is TGCAGCGTTTTTACGGCGGCGCAAGAGACCCAGTACTTC.

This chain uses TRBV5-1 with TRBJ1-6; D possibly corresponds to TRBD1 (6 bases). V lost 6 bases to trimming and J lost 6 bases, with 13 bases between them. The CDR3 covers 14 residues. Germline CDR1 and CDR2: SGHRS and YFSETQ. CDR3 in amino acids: CASKLGGLNSPLHF. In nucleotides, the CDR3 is TGCGCCAGCAAATTGGGGGGGCTTAATTCACCCCTCCACTTT.

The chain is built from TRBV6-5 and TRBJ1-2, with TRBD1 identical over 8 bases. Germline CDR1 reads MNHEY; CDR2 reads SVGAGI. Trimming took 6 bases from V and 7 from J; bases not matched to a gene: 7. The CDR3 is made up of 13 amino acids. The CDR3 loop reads CASRPQGGGGYTF. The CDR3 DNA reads TGTGCCAGCAGACCACAGGGGGGCGGTGGCTACACCTTC.

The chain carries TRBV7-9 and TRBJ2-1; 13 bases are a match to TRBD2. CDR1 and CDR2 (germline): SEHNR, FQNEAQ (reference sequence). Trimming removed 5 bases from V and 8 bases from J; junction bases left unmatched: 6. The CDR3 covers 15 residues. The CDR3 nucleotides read TGTGCCAGCAGCGCGGGACTAGCGGGAAGGGATGAGCAGTTCTTC. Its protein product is CASSAGLAGRDEQFF.

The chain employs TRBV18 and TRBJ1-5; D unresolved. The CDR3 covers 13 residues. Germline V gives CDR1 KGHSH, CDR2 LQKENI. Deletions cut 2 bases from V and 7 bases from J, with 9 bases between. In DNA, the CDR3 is TGTGCCAGCTCACCATCGGGTAGACAGCCCCAGCATTTT. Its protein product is CASSPSGRQPQHF.

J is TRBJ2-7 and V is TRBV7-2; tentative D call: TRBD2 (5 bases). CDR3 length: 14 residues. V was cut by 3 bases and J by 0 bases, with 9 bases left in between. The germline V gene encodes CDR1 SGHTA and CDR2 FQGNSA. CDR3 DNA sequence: TGTGCCAGCAGCTTTCCGGGGATCTCCTACGAGCAGTACTTC. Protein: CASSFPGISYEQYF. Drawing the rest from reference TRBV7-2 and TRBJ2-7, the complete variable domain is GAGVSQSPSNKVTEKGKDVELRCDPISGHTALYWYRQSLGQGLEFLIYFQGNSAPDKSGLPSDRFSAERTGGSVSTLTIQRTQQEDSAVYLCASSFPGISYEQYFGPGTRLTVT.

The chain's CDR3 is CASATGPRAFF. Here the CDR3 DNA reads TGTGCCAGCGCGACAGGGCCTAGGGCTTTCTTT. The chain links TRBV28 to TRBJ1-1; TRBD1 aligns across 7 bases. The germline V gene has CDR1 MDHEN and CDR2 SYDVKM. This CDR3 has 11 amino acids. After removal of 8 bases from V and 11 bases from J, the junction contained 8 bases not matched to a gene. The full variable domain, completed using reference TRBV28 and TRBJ1-1, is DVKVTQSSRYLVKRTGEKVFLECVQDMDHENMFWYRQDPGLGLRLIYFSYDVKMKEKGDIPEGYSVSREKKERFSLILESASTNQTSMYLCASATGPRAFFGQGTRLTVV.